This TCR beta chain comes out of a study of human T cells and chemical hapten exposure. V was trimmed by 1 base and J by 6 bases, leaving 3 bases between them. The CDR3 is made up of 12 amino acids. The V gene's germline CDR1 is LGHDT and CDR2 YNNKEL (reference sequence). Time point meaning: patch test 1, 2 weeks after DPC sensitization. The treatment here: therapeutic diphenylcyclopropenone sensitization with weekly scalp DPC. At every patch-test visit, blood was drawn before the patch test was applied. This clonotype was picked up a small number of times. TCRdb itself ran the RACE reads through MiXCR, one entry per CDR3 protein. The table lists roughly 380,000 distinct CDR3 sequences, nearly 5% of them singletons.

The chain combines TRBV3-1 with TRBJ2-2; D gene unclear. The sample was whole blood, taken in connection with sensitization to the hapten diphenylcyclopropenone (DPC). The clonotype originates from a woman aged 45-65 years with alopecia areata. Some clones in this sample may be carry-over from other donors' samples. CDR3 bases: TGTGCCAGCAGCCAAGGGTCCGGGGAGCTGTTTTTT. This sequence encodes CASSQGSGELFF.